The source of this TCR beta chain is a study of blood T cell repertoires in COVID-19. The length of the CDR3 is 14 residues. CDR1 and CDR2 from the germline V gene are SGHDT and YYEEEE. The junction had 4 bases not matched to a gene; V was cut back by 1 base and J by 4 bases. Generated by immunoSEQ multiplex PCR, the TCRdb table keeps only in-frame clones and is missing some. The sample shows around 50,000 clones, around 89% of them seen only once. This receptor was identified in a human donor in a cohort sampled during active COVID-19. The chain has TRBV5-6 and TRBJ2-5, with 7 bases fitting TRBD2. The sequenced sample consisted of peripheral blood. Here the CDR3 reads CASSLMVAGETQYF. The CDR3 DNA follows: TGTGCCAGCAGCTTGATGGTAGCGGGAGAGACCCAGTACTTC.